The 25 T cell receptor beta chains listed next were all sequenced from one sample in a study of early T cells in non-severe SARS-CoV-2 infection. Each CDR3 protein gets one entry after TCRdb re-called the 5' RACE reads with MiXCR. The table lists fewer than 75,000 distinct CDR3 sequences, around 20% of them singletons. Here the sequenced sample was whole blood, taken at baseline. These receptors were taken from an adult who was a healthcare worker with PCR-confirmed SARS-CoV-2 infection or an uninfected control (not recorded which).

The chain couples TRBV7-9 to TRBJ1-3; D unclear. CDR3 length equals 12 residues. V was trimmed by 6 bases and J by 1 base, leaving 4 bases between them. Germline V CDR1 and CDR2: SEHNR, FQNEAQ (reference sequence). CDR3 DNA sequence: TGTGCCAGCAGGGAATCTGGAAACACCATATATTTT. Translated: CASRESGNTIYF. Drawing the rest from reference TRBV7-9 and TRBJ1-3, the complete variable domain is DTGVSQNPRHKITKRGQNVTFRCDPISEHNRLYWYRQTLGQGPEFLTYFQNEAQLEKSRLLSDRFSAERPKGSFSTLEIQRTEQGDSAMYLCASRESGNTIYFGEGSWLTVV.

The chain carries TRBV19 and TRBJ1-2; perhaps TRBD1 as D (6 bases). Germline V lookup: CDR1 LNHDA, CDR2 SQIVND (reference sequence). Trimming removed 5 bases at V and 3 bases at J, with 13 bases between. There are 14 residues in the CDR3. The CDR3 sequence: CASSRSGDHYGYTF. The DNA for the CDR3 is TGTGCCAGTAGTCGCTCAGGGGACCACTATGGCTACACCTTC.

The rearrangement links TRBV20-1 to TRBJ2-7; 7 bases are a match to TRBD2. V was pared by 0 bases and J by 2 bases, with 10 bases of the junction left unmatched. The CDR3 is made up of 16 amino acids. Germline V gives CDR1 DFQATT, CDR2 SNEGSKA (reference sequence). The DNA of the CDR3 is TGCAGTGCTAGAGATGGGAAGCGGGGAACTACCTACGAGCAGTACTTC. Amino acid sequence: CSARDGKRGTTYEQYF.

This clonotype was counted a few times. This rearrangement joins TRBV7-9 to TRBJ2-2; D unclear. Germline values: CDR1 SEHNR, CDR2 FQNEAQ (reference sequence). Trimming shortened V by 1 base and J by 10 bases, and 4 bases separated the two germline ends. The CDR3 loop spans 11 amino acids. For the CDR3, the DNA is TGTGCCAGCAGCTTAGGCCTGGAGCTGTTTTTT. It encodes CASSLGLELFF.

The J gene is TRBJ2-1, the V gene TRBV4-1; the D is unclear. The length of the CDR3 is 15 residues. Germline loops: CDR1 MGHRA, CDR2 YSYEKL. V lost 0 bases to trimming and J lost 9 bases, with 15 bases between them. CDR3: CASSQEGMGPPEQFF. The CDR3 DNA reads TGCGCCAGCAGCCAAGAAGGAATGGGTCCCCCTGAGCAGTTCTTC.

This chain uses TRBV3-1 with TRBJ2-3; 12 nucleotides line up with TRBD2. The V gene end was trimmed by 4 bases and the J gene end by 6 bases; junction bases not matched to a gene: 5. The germline V gene encodes CDR1 LGHDT and CDR2 YNNKEL (reference sequence). This CDR3 has 15 amino acids. The CDR3 sequence: CASSRETSGGDTQYF. CDR3 coding DNA: TGTGCCAGCAGCCGGGAGACTAGCGGGGGTGATACGCAGTATTTT.

J is TRBJ1-6 and V is TRBV7-2; D perhaps matches TRBD1 (5 bases). The CDR3 is made up of 16 amino acids. Germline CDR1 is SGHTA and CDR2 is FQGNSA. V was pared by 2 bases and J by 7 bases, with 15 bases between. The CDR3, as DNA: TGTGCCAGCAGCTTAAGAGTCGACAGAACCAATTCACCCCTCCACTTT. It specifies CASSLRVDRTNSPLHF.

This chain links TRBV12-5 with TRBJ2-3, with D perhaps matching TRBD2 (5 bases). V dropped 6 bases and J dropped 5 bases, with 15 bases sitting between them. The CDR3 consists of 14 residues. Looked up from germline, CDR1 is LGHNT and CDR2 is FRNRAP. This CDR3 reads CASGPPLAIDTQYF. In DNA form, the CDR3 reads TGTGCTAGTGGCCCACCCCTAGCAATAGATACGCAGTATTTT.

The genes are TRBV7-9 and TRBJ1-3; no definite D call. The germline V gene has CDR1 SEHNR and CDR2 FQNEAQ (reference sequence). Trimming took 6 bases from V and 0 from J, leaving 12 bases between them. This CDR3 is built from 15 residues. The CDR3 loop is CASRPNGSSGNTIYF. The CDR3 nucleotides read TGTGCCAGCAGGCCAAACGGAAGCTCTGGAAACACCATATATTTT.

This sequence joins TRBV4-1 and TRBJ1-1; 10 nucleotides match TRBD1. This CDR3 is built from 17 residues. V lost 2 bases to trimming and J lost 5 bases; unmatched junction nucleotides: 11. The germline CDR1 and CDR2 sequences are MGHRA and YSYEKL. The CDR3 DNA reads TGCGCCAGCAGCCAAAAGGACCCGGGACAGGGGTTGACTGAAGCTTTCTTT. This translates into CASSQKDPGQGLTEAFF.

The J gene is TRBJ2-3, the V gene TRBV7-9; D is unresolved. This CDR3 is 15 amino acids long. Per the germline V gene, CDR1 is SEHNR and CDR2 is FQNEAQ (reference sequence). Trimming cost V 0 bases and J 5 bases, with 12 bases left between them. This CDR3 reads CASSLAPRGLDTQYF. CDR3 coding DNA: TGTGCCAGCAGCTTAGCCCCACGTGGGTTAGATACGCAGTATTTT.

The J gene is TRBJ1-1, the V gene TRBV30, with D possibly being TRBD1 (6 bases). Trimming took 4 bases from V and 2 from J, leaving 14 bases between them. Germline CDR1 GTSNPN, CDR2 SVGIG (reference sequence). This CDR3 region has 14 residues. The CDR3 sequence is CAWTLGQPNTEAFF. The CDR3 DNA reads as TGTGCCTGGACCTTGGGACAACCAAACACTGAAGCTTTCTTT.

This clonotype was seen at least ten times. The V and J genes are TRBV10-3 and TRBJ2-5, with 7 bases fitting TRBD1. V trimming: 6 bases; J trimming: 6 bases; junction bases outside the gene matches: 7. The germline V gene encodes CDR1 ENHRY and CDR2 SYGVKD. The CDR3 contains 13 residues. The CDR3: CAIRRGLLQTQYF. The CDR3 DNA reads TGTGCCATCAGGAGGGGGCTACTACAGACCCAGTACTTC.

The gene calls are TRBV5-1 and TRBJ1-3; 8 bases align to TRBD1. The CDR3 has 17 residues. Germline V gene lookup returns CDR1 SGHRS and CDR2 YFSETQ. Germline trimming cut 0 bases from V and 0 bases from J; bases unmatched to any gene: 5. The CDR3 DNA is TGCGCCAGCAGCTTGGAGGCCAGGGGGCCCTCTGGAAACACCATATATTTT. This sequence encodes CASSLEARGPSGNTIYF.

This chain uses TRBV3-1 with TRBJ2-1; 7 positions agree with TRBD1. The trim removed 8 bases at V and 8 bases at J, leaving 6 bases unmatched. The CDR3 is made up of 12 amino acids. CDR1 LGHDT and CDR2 YNNKEL come from the germline V gene (reference sequence). The CDR3 region has the DNA TGTGCCAGCGCTAAAGGGGGCTATGAGCAGTTCTTC. Its translation is CASAKGGYEQFF.

The chain uses TRBV29-1 and TRBJ1-1; 7 bases are shared with TRBD1. CDR1 SQVTM and CDR2 ANQGSEA come from the germline V gene. V shed 6 bases, J shed 2 bases, and the junction held 3 bases outside the gene matches. This CDR3 is 12 amino acids long. The CDR3 is CSVGTDNTEAFF. The CDR3 region has the DNA TGCAGCGTAGGGACAGACAACACTGAAGCTTTCTTT.

This clonotype has only a few counts. V is TRBV20-1 and J is TRBJ2-7; the match to TRBD1 covers 9 bases. Germline-derived CDR1 and CDR2 are DFQATT and SNEGSKA (reference sequence). Trimming at V came to 6 bases and at J to 5 bases, leaving 11 bases not matched to a gene. This CDR3 is 14 amino acids long. CDR3 DNA sequence: TGCAGTGCCACCCCAGGGACAGGGAGCGACGAGCAGTACTTC. It yields the protein CSATPGTGSDEQYF.

This chain links TRBV21-1 with TRBJ2-3; the listed D gene, TRBD2, was not tested against the DNA. TRBV21-1 has pseudogene status. The CDR3 is made up of 16 amino acids. The CDR3 bases are TGTGCCAGCCCTGGTAGCGGGACGTCTAGCACAGATACGCAGTATTTT. Its translation: CASPGSGTSSTDTQYF.

V is TRBV5-7 and J is TRBJ1-1, with 7 positions matching TRBD1. TRBV5-7 qualifies as an ORF whose function is uncertain. The V gene end was trimmed by 1 base and the J gene end by 2 bases; junction bases not matched to a gene: 2. This CDR3 region has 14 residues. The CDR3 spells CASSLTGDNTEAFF. CDR3 nucleotide sequence: TGTGCCAGCAGCTTGACAGGGGATAACACTGAAGCTTTCTTT.

There are a few counts of this clonotype. The chain recombines TRBV2 with TRBJ2-7; TRBD2 aligns across 11 bases. The CDR3 spans 17 residues. CDR1 and CDR2 (germline): SNHLY, FYNNEI. With 7 bases clipped from V and 0 bases from J, the junction kept 11 bases outside the gene matches. The CDR3 loop is CASTSRTSGLSSYEQYF. The CDR3 DNA reads as TGTGCCAGCACCTCTAGGACTAGCGGGTTAAGCTCCTACGAGCAGTACTTC.

DNA of the CDR3: TGCGCCAGCAGCTTGGAGGGAAGCTATGGCTACACCTTC. This codes for CASSLEGSYGYTF. The rearrangement uses TRBV5-1 and TRBJ1-2; D call uncertain. The V and J ends lost 0 bases and 4 bases respectively, with 7 bases between them. Germline V gives CDR1 SGHRS, CDR2 YFSETQ. This CDR3 spans 13 amino acids.

This sequence joins TRBV3-1 and TRBJ1-2; TRBD1 might be the D (6 bases). With 1 base removed from V and 1 base from J, the gap between germline ends came to 10 bases. CDR1 and CDR2 (germline): LGHDT, YNNKEL (reference sequence). The CDR3 runs 15 residues. The CDR3 protein is CASSQGGARNYGYTF. Here the CDR3 DNA reads TGTGCCAGCAGCCAAGGGGGGGCCCGTAACTATGGCTACACCTTC.

V gene TRBV29-1 combines with J gene TRBJ2-2; D call uncertain. Deletions cut 5 bases from V and 1 base from J, with 8 bases between. The germline V gene has CDR1 SQVTM and CDR2 ANQGSEA. This CDR3 is built from 13 residues. CDR3 protein: CSVLPLNTGELFF. In nucleotides, the CDR3 is TGCAGCGTTTTACCGTTGAACACCGGGGAGCTGTTTTTT.

At least ten counts were recorded for this clonotype. The J gene is TRBJ2-5, the V gene TRBV12-5, with 9 bases identical to TRBD1. Germline CDR1 LGHNT, CDR2 FRNRAP. The CDR3 contains 16 residues. V lost 5 bases, J lost 5 bases, and 12 bases stayed unmatched. CDR3 nucleotide sequence: TGTGCTAGTGGTCCCGGACAGGGGTCCCTCACGGAGACCCAGTACTTC. Translating gives CASGPGQGSLTETQYF.

This clonotype was recorded a few times. The chain employs TRBV18 and TRBJ1-2; D is undetermined. Germline CDR1 is KGHSH and CDR2 is LQKENI. The ends were cut back, 1 base at V and 0 bases at J, with 6 bases in the middle. The CDR3 contains 14 residues. The CDR3 region has the DNA TGTGCCAGCTCACCACAGGGCCCTAACTATGGCTACACCTTC. Protein product: CASSPQGPNYGYTF.